The 7 T cell receptor beta chains listed next were all sequenced from one sample in a study of cytomegalovirus exposure and HLA in healthy donors. PCR involved 60 Vbeta and 13 Jbeta primers. Clones were read by immunoSEQ multiplex PCR, and TCRdb kept only the in-frame ones, dropping some. The table lists tens of thousands of clones, about 79% of them singletons. Sequenced: PBMCs. These TCRs come from a woman in her forties in good health and CMV-seronegative.

The chain uses TRBV9 and TRBJ1-1, with D tentatively TRBD1 (5 bases). V dropped 0 bases and J dropped 8 bases, with 23 bases sitting between them. Germline CDR1 is SGDLS and CDR2 is YYNGEE. This CDR3 contains 17 residues. The CDR3 DNA reads TGTGCCAGCAGCGTAGAAGGTAGCGGGGGGTTGTTTAGGGAAGCTTTCTTT. Protein sequence: CASSVEGSGGLFREAFF.

This clone was recorded a few times. The gene calls are TRBV28 and TRBJ2-1; D is perhaps TRBD1 (6 bases). Deletions cut 5 bases from V and 4 bases from J, with 18 bases between. The CDR3 is 16 residues long. Per the germline V gene, CDR1 is MDHEN and CDR2 is SYDVKM. The CDR3 nucleotides are TGTGCCAGCAGTATGGCCGGGACATTACTTTACAATGAGCAGTTCTTC. It is translated as CASSMAGTLLYNEQFF.

The chain recombines TRBV29-1 with TRBJ1-1, with 9 bases aligning to TRBD1. The CDR3 runs to 14 residues. Germline V gene lookup returns CDR1 SQVTM and CDR2 ANQGSEA. After removal of 7 bases from V and 0 bases from J, the junction contained 6 bases not matched to a gene. CDR3 residues: CSATTGGMNTEAFF. DNA for the CDR3: TGCAGCGCCACGACAGGGGGGATGAACACTGAAGCTTTCTTT.

The count of this clone is one. This chain uses TRBV27 with TRBJ1-1; 7 nucleotides align to TRBD1. V was clipped by 3 bases and J by 10 bases; unmatched bases: 11. Germline V gene data show CDR1 as MNHEY and CDR2 as SMNVEV (reference sequence). This CDR3 spans 14 amino acids. CDR3 in amino acids: CASSFDNRGTGAFF. DNA of the CDR3: TGTGCCAGCAGTTTCGATAACAGGGGTACGGGAGCTTTCTTT.

This chain joins TRBV5-1 and TRBJ2-5, with D possibly TRBD2 on 6 matching bases. Germline lookup yields CDR1 SGHRS and CDR2 YFSETQ. Trimming took 0 bases from V and 3 from J, leaving 6 bases between them. The CDR3 extends over 13 amino acids. CDR3 loop: CASSLGGEETQYF. For the CDR3, the DNA is TGCGCCAGCAGCTTGGGGGGGGAAGAGACCCAGTACTTC.

The chain joins TRBV28 to TRBJ2-1, with D unresolved. V shed 3 bases and J shed 2 bases, with 8 bases lying between them. Per germline, CDR1 MDHEN and CDR2 SYDVKM. The CDR3 sequence is 14 residues long. The DNA for the CDR3 is TGTGCCAGCAGTTTGAGGCTAACCTACAATGAGCAGTTCTTC. Residues: CASSLRLTYNEQFF.

J is TRBJ2-1 and V is TRBV5-4, with 8 bases aligning to TRBD2. CDR1 SGHNT and CDR2 YYREEE come from the germline V gene (reference sequence). The CDR3 extends over 15 amino acids. V lost 1 base to trimming and J lost 3 bases; unmatched junction nucleotides: 3. CDR3 coding DNA: TGTGCCAGCAGCTTGTCACTAGCGGTCTACAATGAGCAGTTCTTC. Its protein is CASSLSLAVYNEQFF.